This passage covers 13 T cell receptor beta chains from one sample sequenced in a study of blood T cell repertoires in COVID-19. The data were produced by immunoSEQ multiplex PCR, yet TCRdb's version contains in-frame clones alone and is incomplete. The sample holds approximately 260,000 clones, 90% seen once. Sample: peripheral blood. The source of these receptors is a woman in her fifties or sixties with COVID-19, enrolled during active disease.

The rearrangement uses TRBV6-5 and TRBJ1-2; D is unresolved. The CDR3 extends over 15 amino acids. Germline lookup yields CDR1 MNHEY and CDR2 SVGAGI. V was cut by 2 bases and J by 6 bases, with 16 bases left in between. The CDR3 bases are TGTGCCAGCAGTTACCAACGTTTCGGGGTGAATGGCTACACCTTC. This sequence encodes CASSYQRFGVNGYTF.

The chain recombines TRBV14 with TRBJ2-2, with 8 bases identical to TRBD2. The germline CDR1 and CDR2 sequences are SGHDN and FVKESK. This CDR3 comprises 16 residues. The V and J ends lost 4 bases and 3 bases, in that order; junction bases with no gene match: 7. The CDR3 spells CASSRSRGGDTGELFF. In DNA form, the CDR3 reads TGTGCCAGCAGCCGCTCCCGGGGGGGAGACACCGGGGAGCTGTTTTTT.

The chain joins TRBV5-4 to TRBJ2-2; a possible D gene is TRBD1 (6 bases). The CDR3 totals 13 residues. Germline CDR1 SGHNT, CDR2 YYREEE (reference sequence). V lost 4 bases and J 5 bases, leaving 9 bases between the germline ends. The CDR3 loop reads CASSITGTGELFF. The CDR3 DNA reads TGTGCCAGCAGCATTACAGGGACCGGGGAGCTGTTTTTT.

The CDR3 region has the DNA TGCAGTGCTAGTCCTGAGGGACTCTATGGCTACACCTTC. Translation gives CSASPEGLYGYTF. The J gene is TRBJ1-2, the V gene TRBV20-1; a weak D match, TRBD1 (5 bases). The CDR3 spans 13 residues. Trimming took 3 bases from V and 4 from J, leaving 12 bases between them. Germline lookup yields CDR1 DFQATT and CDR2 SNEGSKA (reference sequence).

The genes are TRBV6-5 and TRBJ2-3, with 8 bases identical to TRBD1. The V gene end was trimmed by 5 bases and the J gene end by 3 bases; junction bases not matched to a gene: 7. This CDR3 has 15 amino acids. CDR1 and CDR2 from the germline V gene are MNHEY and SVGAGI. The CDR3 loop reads CASSHRDRLTDTQYF. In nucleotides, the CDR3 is TGTGCCAGCAGTCACCGGGACAGGTTAACAGATACGCAGTATTTT.

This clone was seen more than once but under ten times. The CDR3, as DNA: TGTGCCAGCAGCTTGGGTGGAGGGACAGGGTCTAATGAAAAACTGTTTTTT. This codes for CASSLGGGTGSNEKLFF. The J gene is TRBJ1-4, the V gene TRBV5-5; TRBD1 agrees at 9 bases. CDR3 length: 17 residues. Looked up from germline, CDR1 is SGHKS and CDR2 is YYEKEE (reference sequence). J was trimmed by 3 bases and V by 0 bases; bases with no gene match: 6.

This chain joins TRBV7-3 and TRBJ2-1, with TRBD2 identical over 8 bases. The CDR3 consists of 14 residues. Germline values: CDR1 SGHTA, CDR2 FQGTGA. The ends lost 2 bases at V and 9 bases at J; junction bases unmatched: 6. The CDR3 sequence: CASSLDGGAGEQFF. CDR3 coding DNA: TGTGCCAGCAGCTTAGACGGGGGGGCCGGTGAGCAGTTCTTC.

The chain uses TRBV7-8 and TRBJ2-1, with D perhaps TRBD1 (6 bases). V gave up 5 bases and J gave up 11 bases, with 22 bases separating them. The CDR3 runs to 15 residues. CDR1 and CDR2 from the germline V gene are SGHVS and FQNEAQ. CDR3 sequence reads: CASSLTGTSQRKQFF. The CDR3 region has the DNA TGTGCCAGCAGCCTCACCGGGACATCGCAACGGAAGCAGTTCTTC.

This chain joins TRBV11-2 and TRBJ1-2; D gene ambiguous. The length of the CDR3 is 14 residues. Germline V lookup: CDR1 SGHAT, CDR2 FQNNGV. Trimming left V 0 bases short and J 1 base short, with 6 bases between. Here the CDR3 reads CASSLDLNNYGYTF. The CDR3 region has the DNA TGTGCCAGCAGCTTAGATCTTAATAACTATGGCTACACCTTC.

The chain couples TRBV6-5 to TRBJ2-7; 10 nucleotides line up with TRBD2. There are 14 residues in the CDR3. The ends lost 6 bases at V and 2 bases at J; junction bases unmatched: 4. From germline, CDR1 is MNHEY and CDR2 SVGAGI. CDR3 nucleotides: TGTGCCAGCAGGGCTAGCGGGGGTACCTACGAGCAGTACTTC. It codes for CASRASGGTYEQYF.

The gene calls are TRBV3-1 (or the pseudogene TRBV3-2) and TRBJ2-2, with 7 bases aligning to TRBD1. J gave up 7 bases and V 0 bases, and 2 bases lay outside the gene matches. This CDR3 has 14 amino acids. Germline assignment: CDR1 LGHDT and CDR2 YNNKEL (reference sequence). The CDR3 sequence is CASSQDRGYGELFF. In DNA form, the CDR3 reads TGTGCCAGCAGCCAAGACAGGGGGTACGGGGAGCTGTTTTTT.

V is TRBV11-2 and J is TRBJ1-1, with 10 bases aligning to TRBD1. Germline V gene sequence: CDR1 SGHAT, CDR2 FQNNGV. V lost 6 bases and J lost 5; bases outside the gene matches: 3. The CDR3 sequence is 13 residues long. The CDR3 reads CASSGQGGTEAFF. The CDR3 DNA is TGTGCCAGCAGTGGACAGGGGGGAACTGAAGCTTTCTTT.

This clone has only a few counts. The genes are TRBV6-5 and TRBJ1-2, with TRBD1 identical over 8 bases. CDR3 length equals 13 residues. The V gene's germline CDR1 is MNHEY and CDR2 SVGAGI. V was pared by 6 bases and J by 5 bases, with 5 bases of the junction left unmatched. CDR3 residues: CASRNRGGYGYTF. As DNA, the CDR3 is TGTGCCAGCAGAAACAGGGGGGGGTATGGCTACACCTTC.